This entry concerns a single T cell receptor beta chain. The sample is drawn from a study of blood T cell repertoires in COVID-19. The germline gives CDR1 SGHTS, CDR2 YDEGEE. The V end lost 6 bases, the J end lost 0 bases, and 10 bases lay between the germline ends. The CDR3 is 13 amino acids. The cohort comprised adults aged roughly 18 to 95 years residing in about two dozen US areas. Participants' reported clinical history set cohort assignment. Profiling relied on immunoSEQ multiplex PCR, and the TCRdb table lists in-frame clones only, not all of them. Of 300,000 to 400,000 clones in the sample, roughly 90% were seen once.

This TCR was sampled from a woman aged 25 to 39 with acute COVID-19. The chain links TRBV5-8 to TRBJ2-7; unclear D gene. The sample taken for sequencing was PBMCs or T cells enriched from blood (not recorded which). The CDR3 spells CASTRRNSYEQYF. CDR3 coding DNA: TGTGCCAGCACCCGCAGAAACTCCTACGAGCAGTACTTC. The full variable domain, with the rest looked up from reference TRBV5-8 and TRBJ2-7, is EAGVTQSPTHLIKTRGQQATLRCSPISGHTSVYWYQQALGLGLQFLLWYDEGEERNRGNFPPRFSGRQFPNYSSELNVNALELEDSALYLCASTRRNSYEQYFGPGTRLTVT.